This T cell receptor beta chain came from a study of CD8 T cells in ankylosing spondylitis. General observations from the study: Seemingly characteristic of ankylosing spondylitis blood was a TCR beta motif consisting of eight highly homologous variants. Disease-linked clones bore a CD8+ phenotype and were relatively rare in peripheral blood.

MiXCR was run by TCRdb on the 5' RACE reads, yielding one entry per CDR3 protein. The sample holds about 220,000 distinct CDR3 sequences, about 7% seen once. Trimming took off 2 bases at V and 6 bases at J, with 8 bases between the two ends. Per germline, CDR1 SGHRS and CDR2 YFSETQ. The CDR3 consists of 13 residues. This clonotype was recorded at least ten times. The antigen is unknown. The receptor's source is a male donor with ankylosing spondylitis. The gene calls are TRBV5-1 and TRBJ2-2; tentatively, D is TRBD2 (5 bases). The sample was blood, either unsorted or a sorted T cell fraction (not recorded which). The CDR3 loop is CASSFGGAGELFF. CDR3 in DNA: TGCGCCAGCAGCTTTGGAGGTGCCGGGGAGCTGTTTTTT.